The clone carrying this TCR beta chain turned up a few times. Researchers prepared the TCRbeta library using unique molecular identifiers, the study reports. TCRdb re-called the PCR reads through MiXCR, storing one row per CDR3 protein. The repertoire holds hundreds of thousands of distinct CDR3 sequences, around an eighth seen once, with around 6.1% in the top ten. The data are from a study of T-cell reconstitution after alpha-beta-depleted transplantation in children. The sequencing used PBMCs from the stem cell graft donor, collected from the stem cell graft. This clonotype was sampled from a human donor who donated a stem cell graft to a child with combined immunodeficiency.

The CDR3 spells CASSPTGTSQETQYF. The DNA of the CDR3 is TGTGCCAGCAGTCCAACCGGGACTAGCCAAGAGACCCAGTACTTC. This chain joins TRBV12-3 or TRBV12-4 and TRBJ2-5; 8 nucleotides line up with TRBD2. The CDR3 is made up of 15 amino acids. J was trimmed by 1 base and V by 5 bases; bases with no gene match: 6.